This T cell receptor (beta chain) comes out of a study of shared clonotypes between healthy human individuals. An assay was performed, and its level was deep. Template amounts of approximately 310 ng DNA, about 30,000 T cell genomes, were employed in unsorted PBMC replicate PCRs. Produced via immunoSEQ multiplex PCR; TCRdb's table is partial and in-frame only. This sample has about 490,000 clones, with 75% to 85% found just once. CDR1 is SGHDT and CDR2 is YYEEEE in the germline V gene. CDR3 length equals 17 residues. Trimming removed 0 bases from V and 0 bases from J, with 16 bases in between. Sequencing used PBMCs. The TCR originated in a woman between 35 and 50 years old in good health. Some clones in this sample may be carry-over from other donors' samples. The chain couples TRBV5-6 to TRBJ2-7, with D uncertain. The CDR3 sequence is CASSLANGFIISYEQYF. CDR3 sequence (DNA): TGTGCCAGCAGCTTGGCCAACGGCTTCATAATCTCCTACGAGCAGTACTTC.